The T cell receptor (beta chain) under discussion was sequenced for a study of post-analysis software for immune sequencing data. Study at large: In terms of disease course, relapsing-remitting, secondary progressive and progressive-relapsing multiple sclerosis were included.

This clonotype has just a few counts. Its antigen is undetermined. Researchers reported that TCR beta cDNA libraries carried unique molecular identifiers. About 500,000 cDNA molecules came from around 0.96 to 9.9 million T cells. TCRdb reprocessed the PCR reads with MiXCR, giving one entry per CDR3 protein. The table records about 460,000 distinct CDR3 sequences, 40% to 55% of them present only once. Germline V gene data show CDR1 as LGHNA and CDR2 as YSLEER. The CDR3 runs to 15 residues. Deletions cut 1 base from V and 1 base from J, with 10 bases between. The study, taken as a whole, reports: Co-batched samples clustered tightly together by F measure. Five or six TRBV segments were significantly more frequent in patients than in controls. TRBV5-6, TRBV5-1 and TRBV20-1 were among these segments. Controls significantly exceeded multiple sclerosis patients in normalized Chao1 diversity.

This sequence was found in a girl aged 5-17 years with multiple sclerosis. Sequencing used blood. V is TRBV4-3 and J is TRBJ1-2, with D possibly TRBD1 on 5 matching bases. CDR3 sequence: CASSQVVGDNYGYTF. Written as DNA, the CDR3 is TGCGCCAGCAGCCAAGTCGTAGGGGATAACTATGGCTACACCTTC.